The 6 T cell receptor beta chains below come from one sample, sequenced in a study of T cells in Graves' hyperthyroidism and ophthalmopathy. The investigators amplified TCR beta CDR3 regions from RNA transcripts. A first-round RT-PCR of the TCR CDR3 used the HTBI primer set. MiXCR, applied by TCRdb to the multiplex PCR reads, yields one record per CDR3 protein. The data show around 620,000 distinct CDR3 sequences, approximately 15% seen once. The sequenced sample consisted of blood. These receptors originate from a woman between 18 and 30 years old with Graves' ophthalmopathy.

This clonotype was counted at least ten times. The chain recombines TRBV3-1 with TRBJ2-5; D might be TRBD1 or TRBD2, each matching 6 bases. Germline CDR1 is LGHDT and CDR2 is YNNKEL (reference sequence). Trimming pared 1 base from V and 3 bases from J, leaving 12 bases between. This CDR3 has 15 amino acids. CDR3 region: CASSQGTGAKETQYF. CDR3 DNA sequence: TGTGCCAGCAGCCAAGGAACGGGGGCAAAAGAGACCCAGTACTTC.

The rearrangement links TRBV11-2 to TRBJ2-3, with D perhaps being TRBD1 or TRBD2 (5 bases each). The CDR3 loop spans 16 amino acids. Germline assignment: CDR1 SGHAT and CDR2 FQNNGV. Between the trimmed V and J ends, which lost 7 bases and 0 bases, there was a span of 17 bases. CDR3 nucleotide sequence: TGTGCCAGCATCACGGGGACCATAACTAGCACAGATACGCAGTATTTT. Translated: CASITGTITSTDTQYF.

This clonotype occurred many times. This chain joins TRBV2 and TRBJ2-3, with D hard to call. V was trimmed by 6 bases and J by 0 bases, leaving 19 bases between them. Germline assignment: CDR1 SNHLY and CDR2 FYNNEI. This CDR3 contains 17 residues. The CDR3 DNA is TGTGCCAGCAGCCCTCTCCCCCAGAAATTTAGCACAGATACGCAGTATTTT. Translation: CASSPLPQKFSTDTQYF.

This chain links TRBV9 with TRBJ2-1; 12 positions match TRBD2. The CDR3 has 19 residues. CDR1 is SGDLS and CDR2 is YYNGEE in the germline V gene. V was pared by 4 bases and J by 0 bases, with 11 bases of the junction left unmatched. The CDR3, as DNA: TGTGCCAGCAGCCCCCGAATAGGACTAGCGGGAAGCTCCTACAATGAGCAGTTCTTC. This codes for CASSPRIGLAGSSYNEQFF.

This clonotype was seen a few times. The V call is TRBV14, the J call TRBJ1-1, with D possibly TRBD1 on 5 matching bases. CDR3 size: 15 residues. Trimming left V 3 bases short and J 10 bases short, with 21 bases between. CDR1 and CDR2 (germline): SGHDN, FVKESK. DNA of the CDR3: TGTGCCAGCAGCCAGTGGGCGGACCCAAGAAGGGGAGCTTTCTTT. As protein: CASSQWADPRRGAFF. Full variable domain (rest looked up from reference TRBV14 and TRBJ1-1): EAGVTQFPSHSVIEKGQTVTLRCDPISGHDNLYWYRRVMGKEIKFLLHFVKESKQDESGMPNNRFLAERTGGTYSTLKVQPAELEDSGVYFCASSQWADPRRGAFFGQGTRLTVV.

The chain combines TRBV20-1 with TRBJ2-3, with a weak D call TRBD2 (7 bases). V was shortened by 3 bases and J by 3 bases, with 13 bases between the two germline ends. Germline values: CDR1 DFQATT, CDR2 SNEGSKA (reference sequence). The CDR3 runs to 14 residues. The CDR3 DNA sequence: TGCAGTGCTAGGGGGGGGGGGCCGACAGATACGCAGTATTTT. This gives the protein CSARGGGPTDTQYF.